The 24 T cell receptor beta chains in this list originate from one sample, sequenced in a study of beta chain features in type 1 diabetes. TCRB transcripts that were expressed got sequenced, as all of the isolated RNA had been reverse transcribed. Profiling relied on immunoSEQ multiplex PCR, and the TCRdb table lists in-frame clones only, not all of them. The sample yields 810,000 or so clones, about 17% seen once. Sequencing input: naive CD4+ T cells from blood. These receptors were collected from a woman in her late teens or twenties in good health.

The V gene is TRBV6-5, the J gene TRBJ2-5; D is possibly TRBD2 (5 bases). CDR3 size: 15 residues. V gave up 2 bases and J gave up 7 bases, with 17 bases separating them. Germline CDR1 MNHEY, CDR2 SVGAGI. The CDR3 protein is CASSYGGGRPGTQYF. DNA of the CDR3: TGTGCCAGCAGTTACGGCGGAGGCCGACCAGGGACCCAGTACTTC.

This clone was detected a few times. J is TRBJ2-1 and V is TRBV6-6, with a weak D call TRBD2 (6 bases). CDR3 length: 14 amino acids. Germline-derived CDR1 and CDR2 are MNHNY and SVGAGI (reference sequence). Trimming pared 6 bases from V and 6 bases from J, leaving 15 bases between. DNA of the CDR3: TGTGCCAGCAGGGTGGCGGGACGGCCCAATGAGCAGTTCTTC. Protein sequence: CASRVAGRPNEQFF.

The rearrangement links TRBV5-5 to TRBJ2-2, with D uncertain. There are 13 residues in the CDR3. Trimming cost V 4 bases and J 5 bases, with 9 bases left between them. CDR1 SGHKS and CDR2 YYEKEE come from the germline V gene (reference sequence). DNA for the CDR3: TGTGCCAGCAGCACCGCGCGGACCGGGGAGCTGTTTTTT. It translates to CASSTARTGELFF.

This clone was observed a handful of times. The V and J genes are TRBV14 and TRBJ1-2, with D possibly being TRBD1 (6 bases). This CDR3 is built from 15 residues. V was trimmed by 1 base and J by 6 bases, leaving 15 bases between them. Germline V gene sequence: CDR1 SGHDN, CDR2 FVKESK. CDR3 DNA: TGTGCCAGCAGCCAAGGAACCGGGGGGCTGGATGGCTACACCTTC. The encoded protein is CASSQGTGGLDGYTF. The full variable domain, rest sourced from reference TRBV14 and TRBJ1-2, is EAGVTQFPSHSVIEKGQTVTLRCDPISGHDNLYWYRRVMGKEIKFLLHFVKESKQDESGMPNNRFLAERTGGTYSTLKVQPAELEDSGVYFCASSQGTGGLDGYTFGSGTRLTVV.

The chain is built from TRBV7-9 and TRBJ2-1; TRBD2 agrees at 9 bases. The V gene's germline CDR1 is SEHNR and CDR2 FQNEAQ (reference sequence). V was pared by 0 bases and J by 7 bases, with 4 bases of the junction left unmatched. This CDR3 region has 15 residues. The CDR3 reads CASSLALAGSNEQFF. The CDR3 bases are TGTGCCAGCAGCTTAGCTCTAGCGGGATCGAATGAGCAGTTCTTC.

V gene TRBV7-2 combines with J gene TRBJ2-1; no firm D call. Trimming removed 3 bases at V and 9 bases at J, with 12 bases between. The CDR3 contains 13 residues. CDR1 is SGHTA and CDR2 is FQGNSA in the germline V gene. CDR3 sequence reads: CASSLFTWSEQFF. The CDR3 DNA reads TGTGCCAGCAGCTTGTTTACATGGAGTGAGCAGTTCTTC.

CDR3 protein: CASSLALSEGQETQYF. The DNA of the CDR3 is TGTGCCAGCAGCTTAGCGCTGTCAGAGGGGCAGGAGACCCAGTACTTC. The V call is TRBV7-2, the J call TRBJ2-5; D might be TRBD1 or TRBD2, each matching 5 bases. CDR3 length equals 16 residues. Germline CDR1 reads SGHTA; CDR2 reads FQGNSA. The V and J ends lost 0 bases and 5 bases respectively, with 16 bases between them.

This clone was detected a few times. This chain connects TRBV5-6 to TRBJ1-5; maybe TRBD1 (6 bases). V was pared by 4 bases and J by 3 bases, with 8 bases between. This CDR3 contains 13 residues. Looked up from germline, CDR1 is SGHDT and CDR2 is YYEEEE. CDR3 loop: CASSRGVNQPQHF. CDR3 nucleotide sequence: TGTGCCAGCAGCAGGGGGGTCAATCAGCCCCAGCATTTT.

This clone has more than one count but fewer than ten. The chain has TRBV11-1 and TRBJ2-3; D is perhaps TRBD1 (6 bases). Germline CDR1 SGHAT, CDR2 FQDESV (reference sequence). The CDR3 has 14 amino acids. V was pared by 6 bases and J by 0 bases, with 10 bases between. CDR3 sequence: CASRLTGSTDTQYF. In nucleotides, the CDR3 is TGTGCCAGCAGACTAACAGGGAGCACAGATACGCAGTATTTT.

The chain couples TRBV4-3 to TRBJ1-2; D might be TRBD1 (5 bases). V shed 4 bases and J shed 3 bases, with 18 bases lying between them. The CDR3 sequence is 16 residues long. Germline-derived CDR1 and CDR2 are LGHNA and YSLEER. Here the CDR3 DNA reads TGCGCCAGCAGCCCAAGACGGGACCTAGGACACTATGGCTACACCTTC. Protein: CASSPRRDLGHYGYTF.

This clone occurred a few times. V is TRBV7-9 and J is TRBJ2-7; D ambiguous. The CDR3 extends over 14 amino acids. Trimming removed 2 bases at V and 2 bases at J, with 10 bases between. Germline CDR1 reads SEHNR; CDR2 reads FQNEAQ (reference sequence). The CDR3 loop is CASSLSGMTYEQYF. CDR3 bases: TGTGCCAGCAGCTTATCAGGAATGACCTACGAGCAGTACTTC.

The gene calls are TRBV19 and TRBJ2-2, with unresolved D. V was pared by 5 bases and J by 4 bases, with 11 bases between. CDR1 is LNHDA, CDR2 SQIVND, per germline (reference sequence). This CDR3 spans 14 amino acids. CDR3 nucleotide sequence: TGTGCCAGTAGTGTCTCCGTGGGCACCGGGGAGCTGTTTTTT. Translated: CASSVSVGTGELFF.

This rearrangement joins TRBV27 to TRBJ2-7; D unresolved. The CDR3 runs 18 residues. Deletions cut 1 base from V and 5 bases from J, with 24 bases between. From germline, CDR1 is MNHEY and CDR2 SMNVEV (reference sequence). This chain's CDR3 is CASSLWGMGGKPTDEQYF. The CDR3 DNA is TGTGCCAGCAGTTTATGGGGTATGGGCGGCAAGCCGACTGACGAGCAGTACTTC.

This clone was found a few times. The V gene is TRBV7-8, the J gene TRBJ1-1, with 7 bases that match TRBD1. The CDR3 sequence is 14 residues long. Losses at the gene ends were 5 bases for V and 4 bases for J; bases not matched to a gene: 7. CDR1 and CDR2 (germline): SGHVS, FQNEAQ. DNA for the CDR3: TGTGCCAGCAGCCCAGGGGGGCCGGGCACTGAAGCTTTCTTT. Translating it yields CASSPGGPGTEAFF.

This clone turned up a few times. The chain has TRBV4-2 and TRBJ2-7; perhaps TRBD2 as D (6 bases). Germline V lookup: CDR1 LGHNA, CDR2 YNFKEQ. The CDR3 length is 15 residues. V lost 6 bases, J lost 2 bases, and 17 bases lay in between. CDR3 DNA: TGTGCCAGCAGGGAATCCGGGACTCCCCCCTACGAGCAGTACTTC. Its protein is CASRESGTPPYEQYF.

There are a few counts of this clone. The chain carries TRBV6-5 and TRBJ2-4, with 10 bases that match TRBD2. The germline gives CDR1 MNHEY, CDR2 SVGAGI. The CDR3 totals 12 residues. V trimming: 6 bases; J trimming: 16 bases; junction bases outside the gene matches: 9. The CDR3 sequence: CASSTGLAHLYF. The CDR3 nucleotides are TGTGCCAGCAGCACGGGACTAGCGCATCTTTACTTC.

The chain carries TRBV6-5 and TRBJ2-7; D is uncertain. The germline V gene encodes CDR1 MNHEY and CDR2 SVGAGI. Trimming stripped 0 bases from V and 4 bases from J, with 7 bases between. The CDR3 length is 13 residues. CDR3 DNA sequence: TGTGCCAGCAGTTACTCGTACCTATACGAGCAGTACTTC. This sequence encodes CASSYSYLYEQYF.

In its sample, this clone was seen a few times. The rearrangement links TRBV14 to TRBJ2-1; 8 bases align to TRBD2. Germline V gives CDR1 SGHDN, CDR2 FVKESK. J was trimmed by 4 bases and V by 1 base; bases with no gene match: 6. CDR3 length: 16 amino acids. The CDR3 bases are TGTGCCAGCAGCCAAGGCGCGGGAGGCACTTACAATGAGCAGTTCTTC. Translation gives CASSQGAGGTYNEQFF.

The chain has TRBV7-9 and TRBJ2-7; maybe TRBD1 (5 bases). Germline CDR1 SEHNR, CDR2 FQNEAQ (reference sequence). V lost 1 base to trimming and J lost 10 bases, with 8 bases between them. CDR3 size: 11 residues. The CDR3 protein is CASSLVGAQYF. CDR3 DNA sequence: TGTGCCAGCAGCTTAGTAGGGGCCCAGTACTTC.

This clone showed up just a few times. DNA for the CDR3: TGTGCCATCAGTGAGGATAGACCCTACGAGCAGTACTTC. Translating gives CAISEDRPYEQYF. The chain links TRBV10-3 to TRBJ2-7, with D uncertain. The CDR3 covers 13 residues. Germline V gives CDR1 ENHRY, CDR2 SYGVKD. V was pared by 2 bases and J by 2 bases, with 7 bases between.

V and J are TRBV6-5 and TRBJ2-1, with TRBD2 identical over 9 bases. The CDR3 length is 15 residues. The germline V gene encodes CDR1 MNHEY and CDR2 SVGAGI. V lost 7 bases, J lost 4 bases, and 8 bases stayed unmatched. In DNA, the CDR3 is TGTGCCAGCACTCCGGCTAGCGGGGTGTACAATGAGCAGTTCTTC. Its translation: CASTPASGVYNEQFF.

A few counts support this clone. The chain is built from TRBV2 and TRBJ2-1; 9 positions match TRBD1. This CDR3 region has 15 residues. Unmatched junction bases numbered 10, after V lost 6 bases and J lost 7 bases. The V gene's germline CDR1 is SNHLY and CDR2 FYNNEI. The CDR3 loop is CASSAPGQGFNEQFF. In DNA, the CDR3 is TGTGCCAGCAGCGCCCCGGGACAGGGTTTTAATGAGCAGTTCTTC.

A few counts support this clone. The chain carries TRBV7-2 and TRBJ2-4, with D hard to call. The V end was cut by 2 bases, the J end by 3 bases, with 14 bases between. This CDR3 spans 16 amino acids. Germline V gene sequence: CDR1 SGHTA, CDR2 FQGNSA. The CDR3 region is CASSLSLDWDKNIQYF. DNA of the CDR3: TGTGCCAGCAGCTTATCCCTAGATTGGGACAAAAACATTCAGTACTTC.

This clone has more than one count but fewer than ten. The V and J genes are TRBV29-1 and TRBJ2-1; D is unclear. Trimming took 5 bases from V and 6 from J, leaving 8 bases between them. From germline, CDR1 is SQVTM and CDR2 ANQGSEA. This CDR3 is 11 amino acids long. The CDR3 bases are TGCAGCGTTTCGTGGTCCAATGAGCAGTTCTTC. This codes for CSVSWSNEQFF.